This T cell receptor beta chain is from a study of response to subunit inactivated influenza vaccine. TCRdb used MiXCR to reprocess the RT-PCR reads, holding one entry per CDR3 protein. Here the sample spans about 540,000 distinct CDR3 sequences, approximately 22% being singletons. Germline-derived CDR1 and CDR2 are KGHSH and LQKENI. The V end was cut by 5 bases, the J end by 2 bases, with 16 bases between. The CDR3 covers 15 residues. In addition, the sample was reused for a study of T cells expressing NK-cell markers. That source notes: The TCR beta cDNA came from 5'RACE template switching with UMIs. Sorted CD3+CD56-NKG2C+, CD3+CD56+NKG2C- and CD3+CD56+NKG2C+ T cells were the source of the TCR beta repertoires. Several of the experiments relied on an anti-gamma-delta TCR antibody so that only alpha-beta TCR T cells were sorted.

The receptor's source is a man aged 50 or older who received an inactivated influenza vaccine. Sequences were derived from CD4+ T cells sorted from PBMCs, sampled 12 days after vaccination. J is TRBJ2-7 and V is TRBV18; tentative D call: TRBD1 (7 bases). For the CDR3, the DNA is TGTGCCAGCTCATCCAGGACAGGACTAACCTACGAGCAGTACTTC. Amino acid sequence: CASSSRTGLTYEQYF.